This entry describes one T cell receptor (beta chain). These data originate in a study of blood T cell repertoires in COVID-19. Study summary: Some COVID-19 samples were acute and others convalescent; all came from the United States, Italy and Spain. PBMCs, B-cell-depleted T cells, or T cells were the source of the cDNA or gDNA that made up the material.

Per the germline V gene, CDR1 is MNHNY and CDR2 is SVGAGI (reference sequence). The ends lost 5 bases at V and 3 bases at J; junction bases unmatched: 12. This CDR3 has 17 amino acids. In the authors' workflow: Cell counts per sample came from amplifying reference gene primers. The table came from immunoSEQ multiplex PCR; TCRdb's copy has only in-frame clones and leaves some out. Clone size and V and J calls were adopted from that table, with D and trimming inferred from the DNA. The table lists some 380,000 clones, 81% of them singletons. The receptor was derived from a human donor with acute or convalescent COVID-19. The donor label of this sample is uncertain. The V call is TRBV6-6, the J call TRBJ1-2; TRBD1 aligns across 10 bases. Material: peripheral blood. As DNA, the CDR3 is TGTGCCAGCAGTCAAAGAAGGGGGACAGGGGTTCACTATGGCTACACCTTC. This codes for CASSQRRGTGVHYGYTF.